This entry lists 17 T cell receptor beta chains sequenced from one sample in a study of cytomegalovirus exposure and HLA in healthy donors. PCR amplification relied on 60 Vbeta primers (plus 13 Jbeta primers). Produced via immunoSEQ multiplex PCR; TCRdb's table is partial and in-frame only. The table shows 150,000 to 200,000 clones, with 75% occurring only once. Specimen: PBMCs. The origin of the receptors is a woman aged 45-65 years in good health and CMV-seropositive.

The chain is built from TRBV7-6 and TRBJ2-3, with D possibly matching TRBD2 (6 bases). In germline, CDR1 is SGHVS, CDR2 FNYEAQ. Trimming removed 5 bases from V and 2 bases from J, with 17 bases in between. This CDR3 is built from 16 residues. The DNA of the CDR3 is TGTGCCAGCAGCGCCCGACTAGACCCCCTCACAGATACGCAGTATTTT. It translates to CASSARLDPLTDTQYF. Drawing the rest from reference TRBV7-6 and TRBJ2-3, the complete variable domain is GAGVSQSPRYKVTKRGQDVALRCDPISGHVSLYWYRQALGQGPEFLTYFNYEAQQDKSGLPNDRFSAERPEGSISTLTIQRTEQRDSAMYRCASSARLDPLTDTQYFGPGTRLTVL.

This clone appeared a single time. The CDR3 nucleotides are TGTGCCAGCAGTAACATACAGGGGGCGCGGGGCTACACCTTC. Residues: CASSNIQGARGYTF. This chain uses TRBV6-5 with TRBJ1-2; 9 nucleotides agree with TRBD1. Germline CDR1 and CDR2: MNHEY and SVGAGI. V gave up 5 bases and J gave up 8 bases; unmatched junction bases: 9. The CDR3 extends over 14 amino acids.

The sample holds many counts of this clone. The J gene is TRBJ1-2, the V gene TRBV5-6, with a possible D match to TRBD1 (5 bases). V lost 2 bases and J 4 bases, leaving 12 bases between the germline ends. The CDR3 is 14 amino acids. Looked up from germline, CDR1 is SGHDT and CDR2 is YYEEEE. CDR3 nucleotides: TGTGCCAGCAGCTTCTCGACAGACATCTATGGCTACACCTTC. It specifies CASSFSTDIYGYTF.

The rearrangement links TRBV5-1 to TRBJ2-3; 10 bases align to TRBD1. This CDR3 comprises 16 residues. Trimming took 4 bases from V and 1 from J; bases not matched to a gene: 6. The germline V gene encodes CDR1 SGHRS and CDR2 YFSETQ. The CDR3 DNA reads TGCGCCAGCAGCGGAGGGACAGGGGTCGGCACAGATACGCAGTATTTT. Protein: CASSGGTGVGTDTQYF.

In its sample, this clone was seen once. The J gene is TRBJ2-3, the V gene TRBV6-5; D is perhaps TRBD1 (5 bases). V was trimmed by 0 bases and J by 6 bases, leaving 10 bases between them. The CDR3 extends over 14 amino acids. Germline V gives CDR1 MNHEY, CDR2 SVGAGI. In DNA form, the CDR3 reads TGTGCCAGCAGTTACTCGACAGCAGGGGATACGCAGTATTTT. This sequence encodes CASSYSTAGDTQYF.

The chain carries TRBV4-2 and TRBJ2-6, with D uncertain. This CDR3 comprises 16 residues. Germline lookup yields CDR1 LGHNA and CDR2 YNFKEQ. V lost 4 bases to trimming and J lost 2 bases, with 12 bases between them. Here the CDR3 DNA reads TGTGCCAGCAGCCTAGAGACACCTACTGGGGCCAACGTCCTGACTTTC. This gives the protein CASSLETPTGANVLTF.

This chain connects TRBV6-1 to TRBJ1-1; TRBD1 agrees at 11 bases. Germline trimming cut 5 bases from V and 1 base from J; bases unmatched to any gene: 3. CDR1 is MNHNS, CDR2 SASEGT, per germline. The CDR3 extends over 15 amino acids. The CDR3 sequence is CASSRDRGANTEAFF. The DNA for the CDR3 is TGTGCCAGCAGTAGGGACAGGGGGGCGAACACTGAAGCTTTCTTT.

This clone was seen more than once but under ten times. This chain uses TRBV6-5 with TRBJ2-1, with D hard to call. V shed 2 bases and J shed 4 bases, with 6 bases lying between them. The V gene's germline CDR1 is MNHEY and CDR2 SVGAGI. There are 13 residues in the CDR3. The CDR3 DNA reads TGTGCCAGCAGTTACCCCCCTTACAATGAGCAGTTCTTC. This encodes CASSYPPYNEQFF.

This clone came up a few times. This chain uses TRBV6-1 with TRBJ2-2; TRBD2 might be the D (5 bases). Trimming pared 7 bases from V and 5 bases from J, leaving 14 bases between. This CDR3 has 14 amino acids. Per germline, CDR1 MNHNS and CDR2 SASEGT. The CDR3 spells CASKMEVLTGELFF. The CDR3 bases are TGTGCCAGCAAAATGGAGGTACTAACCGGGGAGCTGTTTTTT.

This chain joins TRBV2 and TRBJ1-1; a possible D gene is TRBD1 (5 bases). The germline gives CDR1 SNHLY, CDR2 FYNNEI. Trimming removed 3 bases at V and 0 bases at J, with 11 bases between. This CDR3 is 15 amino acids long. CDR3 loop: CASSDTVTVNTEAFF. The CDR3 coding sequence is TGTGCCAGCAGTGACACCGTGACAGTGAACACTGAAGCTTTCTTT.

The chain employs TRBV6-5 and TRBJ1-1; D remains ambiguous. Germline CDR1 and CDR2: MNHEY and SVGAGI. V lost 6 bases and J lost 11, with 13 bases in between. The CDR3 covers 11 residues. The CDR3 is CASRTGRAAFF. The DNA of the CDR3 is TGTGCCAGCAGGACGGGGAGAGCGGCTTTCTTT.

The chain links TRBV5-1 to TRBJ2-5; 11 positions match TRBD2. CDR1 and CDR2 (germline): SGHRS, YFSETQ. The CDR3 extends over 15 amino acids. V was pared by 7 bases and J by 5 bases, with 10 bases of the junction left unmatched. In DNA, the CDR3 is TGCGCCAGCGGAACACTAGCGGGGGAGGAGGAGACCCAGTACTTC. This translates into CASGTLAGEEETQYF.

J is TRBJ1-1 and V is TRBV9, with D unclear. Germline V gene sequence: CDR1 SGDLS, CDR2 YYNGEE. CDR3 size: 13 residues. The germline V and J ends were trimmed by 1 base and 1 base, with 5 bases remaining between them. The CDR3: CASSVLANTEAFF. CDR3 nucleotides: TGTGCCAGCAGCGTACTGGCGAACACTGAAGCTTTCTTT.

This clone has a handful of counts. V and J are TRBV27 and TRBJ2-7; 8 bases match TRBD1. Trimming removed 6 bases from V and 9 bases from J; junction bases left unmatched: 13. Germline V lookup: CDR1 MNHEY, CDR2 SMNVEV (reference sequence). The CDR3 has 14 residues. For the CDR3, the DNA is TGTGCCAGCAGACGGGACAGGAGCCCGAGGGGGCAGTACTTC. This translates into CASRRDRSPRGQYF.

The rearrangement links TRBV6-6 to TRBJ2-7; TRBD1 aligns across 7 bases. Germline V gene lookup returns CDR1 MNHNY and CDR2 SVGAGI (reference sequence). CDR3 size: 14 residues. Trimming removed 7 bases from V and 2 bases from J; junction bases left unmatched: 8. The CDR3 reads CASTRQGIAYEQYF. CDR3 bases: TGTGCCAGCACTCGACAGGGAATCGCCTACGAGCAGTACTTC.

The V gene is TRBV18, the J gene TRBJ1-2; 9 nucleotides align to TRBD1. The V and J ends lost 3 bases and 6 bases, in that order; junction bases with no gene match: 8. Per the germline V gene, CDR1 is KGHSH and CDR2 is LQKENI. The CDR3 length is 15 residues. The CDR3 DNA reads TGTGCCAGCTCACCCTGGACAGGGGAGGCTAATGGCTACACCTTC. It specifies CASSPWTGEANGYTF.

Turning to this clone: This may be a read error: a much more frequent sequence differs by one nucleotide. This specimen includes other DNA sequences encoding the same CDR3. The chain carries TRBV9 and TRBJ2-2, with TRBD2 as a possible D gene (5 bases). The germline CDR1 and CDR2 sequences are SGDLS and YYNGEE. V was clipped by 1 base and J by 2 bases, with 6 bases between them. The CDR3 has 14 residues. CDR3 loop: CASSVSGNTGELFF. The CDR3 DNA reads TGTGCCAGCAGCGTAAGCGGTAACACCGGGGAGCTGTTTTTT.